This TCR beta chain came from a study of blood T cell repertoires in COVID-19. Clinical history as reported by participants underpinned cohort assignment. This clone was counted only a few times. Clones were read by immunoSEQ multiplex PCR, and TCRdb kept only the in-frame ones, dropping some. The sample holds a few hundred thousand clones, around 85% seen once. The material sequenced was PBMCs or T cells enriched from blood (not recorded which). This receptor was obtained from a woman aged 50 to 65 who had recovered from COVID-19.

Written as DNA, the CDR3 is TGTGCCAGCACCGGACAGGGGGCTGGCTATGGCTACACCTTC. Translation: CASTGQGAGYGYTF. The genes are TRBV2 and TRBJ1-2; TRBD1 agrees at 11 bases. Germline V gives CDR1 SNHLY, CDR2 FYNNEI. Trimming took 7 bases from V and 4 from J; bases not matched to a gene: 5. The CDR3 is 14 residues long.